These T cell receptor beta chains were read from a single sample in a study of blood T cell repertoires in COVID-19. Repertoires were generated with immunoSEQ multiplex PCR, while TCRdb's copy carries only in-frame clones and drops some. The sample has tens of thousands of clones; about 80% are singletons. Sequenced: peripheral blood. The receptors come from a woman aged 65 to 85 with acute or convalescent COVID-19. Each CDR3 is given with its conserved first and last residue. The order of the fields is clone size, J gene, V gene, D gene, CDR3 protein, CDR3 DNA. A D gene is named only where the DNA matches it firmly. Part of the rows lack a size; the others show once, few, many or a class for expanded clones.

. TRBJ2-5 TRBV5-4 TRBD1 CASSRLLGQTGGRETQYF TGTGCCAGCAGCCGTTTGCTCGGACAGACAGGGGGTCGAGAGACCCAGTACTTC
. TRBJ2-5 TRBV11-2 TRBD1 CASSLDRGRETQYF TGTGCCAGCAGCTTAGACAGGGGGCGGGAGACCCAGTACTTC
once TRBJ2-2 TRBV7-3 TRBD1 CASSLTSGGTGELFF TGTGCCAGCAGCTTAACATCAGGGGGCACCGGGGAGCTGTTTTTT
once TRBJ2-5 TRBV18 . CASSRTTGHQETQYF TGTGCCAGCTCCCGAACTACAGGGCACCAAGAGACCCAGTACTTC
. TRBJ1-4 TRBV6-5 . CASSTSGQGYEKLFF TGTGCCAGCAGTACCTCTGGGCAGGGGTATGAAAAACTGTTTTTT
. TRBJ2-3 TRBV7-9 . CASSLGLSTDTQYF TGTGCCAGCAGCTTAGGTCTTAGCACAGATACGCAGTATTTT
. TRBJ2-3 TRBV2 TRBD2 CASSEWSTSGGASDTQYF TGTGCCAGCTCCGAGTGGTCCACTAGCGGGGGTGCCTCGGATACGCAGTATTTT
. TRBJ2-5 TRBV3-1/TRBV3-2 . CASSQEVRFQETQYF TGTGCCAGCAGCCAAGAAGTCAGATTCCAAGAGACCCAGTACTTC
. TRBJ1-1 TRBV18 . CASSSAGRNTEAFF TGTGCCAGCTCATCTGCGGGACGGAACACTGAAGCTTTCTTT
. TRBJ2-7 TRBV9 . CASSSSEDRATYEQYF TGTGCCAGCAGTTCTAGTGAGGACAGAGCTACCTACGAGCAGTACTTC
. TRBJ1-4 TRBV5-4 TRBD1 CASSLPGQGNEKLFF TGTGCCAGCAGCCTTCCGGGACAGGGAAATGAAAAACTGTTTTTT
. TRBJ2-7 TRBV5-1 . CASSLSGLELSYEQYF TGCGCCAGCAGCTTGTCCGGACTGGAACTTTCCTACGAGCAGTACTTC
. TRBJ1-3 TRBV6-5 . CASSEGPGRGNTIYF TGTGCCAGCAGCGAGGGCCCGGGGAGAGGAAACACCATATATTTT
. TRBJ2-7 TRBV5-1 . CASSRDTAEYEQYF TGCGCCAGCAGCAGGGACACGGCTGAGTACGAGCAGTACTTC
. TRBJ2-2 TRBV4-1 . CASSQLPFWPRGTGELFF TGCGCCAGCAGCCAACTGCCCTTTTGGCCACGAGGCACCGGGGAGCTGTTTTTT
. TRBJ1-5 TRBV7-2 . CASSLAGQSRGPQHF TGTGCCAGCAGCTTAGCTGGACAGTCCAGGGGGCCCCAGCATTTT
. TRBJ2-3 TRBV6-5 . CASSKTGFWDTQYF TGTGCCAGCAGTAAAACAGGGTTTTGGGATACGCAGTATTTT
. TRBJ2-5 TRBV7-6 . CASSPLPVGGQETQYF TGTGCCAGCAGCCCGCTTCCAGTAGGGGGCCAAGAGACCCAGTACTTC
once TRBJ1-2 TRBV12-3/TRBV12-4 . CASRTPGYGYTF TGTGCCAGCAGGACCCCAGGGTATGGCTACACCTTC
. TRBJ2-2 TRBV3-1/TRBV3-2 TRBD1 CASSPSGRTGAWFANTGELFF TGTGCCAGCAGCCCCTCAGGGAGGACAGGGGCCTGGTTCGCGAACACCGGGGAGCTGTTTTTT
. TRBJ1-1 TRBV2 TRBD1 CAGGGTGYTEAFF TGTGCCGGAGGGGGGACAGGGTATACTGAAGCTTTCTTT
. TRBJ1-5 TRBV25-1 TRBD1 CASSGDRVSNQPQHF TGTGCCAGCAGTGGGGACAGGGTTAGCAATCAGCCCCAGCATTTT
. TRBJ2-3 TRBV24-1 TRBD2 CATSDFKGLAGTSTDTQYF TGTGCCACCAGTGATTTTAAGGGACTAGCGGGGACTAGCACAGATACGCAGTATTTT